The clone carrying this T cell receptor beta chain was observed once. Antigen specificity is unknown. Per sorted-subset replicate PCR, input was approximately 180 ng DNA, representing about 30,000 T cell genomes. TCRdb's copy holds only in-frame clones and misses some; the assay was immunoSEQ multiplex PCR. The profile shows about 580,000 clones, roughly 98% of them singletons. The sample belongs to a study of shared clonotypes between healthy human individuals. In the study overall: Per-donor plates numbered three CD4 naive, three CD4 memory, two CD8 naive and one CD8 memory. General study findings and limits: When naive CD4 clonotypes were compared across a few donors, approximately 5% were shared. In contrast to clonotypes shared by all four donors, non-shared clonotypes had lower generation probabilities.

Only CD45RO-negative cells positively selected for CCR7 counted as naive CD8 cells, so terminally differentiated effector memory CD45RA+ cells were excluded. V trimming: 2 bases; J trimming: 8 bases; junction bases outside the gene matches: 1. CDR1 is LGHNA and CDR2 is YSLEER in the germline V gene. The CDR3 runs 12 residues. This TCR was sampled from a man aged 25-45 years in good health. Sequencing was carried out using naive CD8+ T cells sorted from blood. The chain employs TRBV4-3 and TRBJ1-1, with 8 nucleotides matching TRBD1. The CDR3: CASSQWTGEAFF. In nucleotides, the CDR3 is TGCGCCAGCAGCCAATGGACAGGGGAAGCTTTCTTT.